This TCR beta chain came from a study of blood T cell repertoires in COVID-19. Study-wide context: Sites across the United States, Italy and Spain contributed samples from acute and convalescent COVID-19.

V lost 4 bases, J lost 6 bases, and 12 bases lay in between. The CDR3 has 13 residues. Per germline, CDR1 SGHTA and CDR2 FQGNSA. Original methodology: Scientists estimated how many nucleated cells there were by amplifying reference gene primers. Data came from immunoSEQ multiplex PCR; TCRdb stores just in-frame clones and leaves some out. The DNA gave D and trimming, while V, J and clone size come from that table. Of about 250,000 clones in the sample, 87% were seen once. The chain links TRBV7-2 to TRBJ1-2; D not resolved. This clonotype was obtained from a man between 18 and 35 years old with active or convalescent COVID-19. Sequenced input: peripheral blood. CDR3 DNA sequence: TGTGCCAGCAGCTCTGGGAGGATCCATGGCTACACCTTC. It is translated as CASSSGRIHGYTF.